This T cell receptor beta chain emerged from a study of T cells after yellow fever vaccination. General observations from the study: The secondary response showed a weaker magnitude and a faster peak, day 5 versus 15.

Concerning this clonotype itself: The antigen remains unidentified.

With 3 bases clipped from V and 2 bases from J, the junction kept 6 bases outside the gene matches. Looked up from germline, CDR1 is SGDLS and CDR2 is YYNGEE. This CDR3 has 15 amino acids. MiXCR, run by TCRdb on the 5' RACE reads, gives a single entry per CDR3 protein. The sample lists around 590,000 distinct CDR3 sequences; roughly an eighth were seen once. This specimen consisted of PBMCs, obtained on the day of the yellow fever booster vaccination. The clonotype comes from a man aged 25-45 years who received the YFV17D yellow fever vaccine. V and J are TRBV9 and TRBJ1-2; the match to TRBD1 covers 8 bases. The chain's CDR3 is CASSGTGGINYGYTF. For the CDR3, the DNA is TGTGCCAGCAGCGGTACAGGGGGGATAAACTATGGCTACACCTTC.